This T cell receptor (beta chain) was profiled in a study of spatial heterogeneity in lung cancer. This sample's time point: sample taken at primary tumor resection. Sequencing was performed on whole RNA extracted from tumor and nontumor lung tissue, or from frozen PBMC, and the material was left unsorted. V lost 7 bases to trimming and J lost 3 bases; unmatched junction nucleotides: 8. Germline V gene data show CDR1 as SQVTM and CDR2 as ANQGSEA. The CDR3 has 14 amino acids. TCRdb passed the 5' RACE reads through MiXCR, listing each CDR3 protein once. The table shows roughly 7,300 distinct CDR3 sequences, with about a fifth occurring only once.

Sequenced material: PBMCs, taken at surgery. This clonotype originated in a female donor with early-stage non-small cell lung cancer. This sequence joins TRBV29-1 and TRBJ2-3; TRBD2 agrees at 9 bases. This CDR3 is CSGGGAQSTDTQYF. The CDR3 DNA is TGCAGCGGCGGGGGGGCCCAAAGTACAGATACGCAGTATTTT.